This T cell receptor (beta chain) was recorded in a study of cytomegalovirus exposure and HLA in healthy donors (dated by TCRdb to 2016 to 2017). For the wider study: In an earlier analysis of 450 to 750 of the donors, 276 Gb of sequence data and some 100 million unique TCR beta sequences from about 190 million T cells were reported. About five DR-DQ haplotypes were treated as single units for association and clustering because of strong linkage in the cohort. The number of donors typed differed by locus, with roughly 620-630 for A, B, C, DRB1 and DQB1, around 500 for DQA1, about 610 for DPA1, and over 400 for DPB1. The study aimed to test whether signatures of past pathogen exposure could be identified by cataloging public T cell receptors. Donor age, sex, ethnicity and CMV serostatus were collected together with the repertoire data. To predict cytomegalovirus infection status, the study brought together high-throughput TCR immunosequencing, statistical association of individual TCRs with disease status, and machine learning. Among roughly 400 genotyped donors of the cohort, an average of about 220,000 unique TCR beta nucleotide sequences was sequenced per donor, of which about 19% were non-productive. A separate validation cohort of 90 to 150 different subjects was used in addition to the roughly 720-subject first cohort. A later genetic analysis took genome-wide SNP genotypes for about three fifths of the 666 donors and used that subset as a discovery cohort. In an earlier analysis of around 540 of the donors, high-throughput TCR beta sequencing was used to judge whether each TCR beta V gene segment behaved as functional or pseudogenic. An early release covering 550 to 700 HLA-typed donors comprised 300 to 350 gigabases of sequencing data and roughly 85 million unique TCR sequences. HLA typing covered class I and class II loci at four-digit resolution. A later analysis re-examined previously published TCR beta repertoires from about 700 donors and added high-resolution HLA genotyping to investigate patterns of TCR occurrence. All discovery cohort repertoires had been generated using a single sequencing platform. Rather than using new phenotypic data, the later analysis identified candidate immune exposures from TCR beta sequences and from how often those sequences occurred across donors. The T cell repertoires of 700 or so subjects were profiled by immunosequencing and related to cytomegalovirus serostatus. Among the roughly 400 genotyped donors, 81% belonged to the genetic ancestry cluster associated with self-reported Caucasian donors. General conclusions and limits of the study: Some IMGT-functional V segments, including TRBV6-2 and TRBV6-3, could not be distinguished by the 87-base-pair reads and were therefore excluded. Around 16 rarely observed V segments, including chromosome 9 orphons, were excluded from the earlier analysis of about 610 of the donors because counts were too low. Most CMV-associated TCR beta chains appeared to be HLA-restricted in a later analysis, and the HLA associations seemed to be driven largely by CMV exposure. A later analysis associated 17,000 or so TCR beta sequences with specific HLA alleles at a false discovery rate of 0.05. CMV serostatus was the only immune exposure information available for the cohort. A later genetic analysis reported fewer N-insertions in productive TCRs among donors in an Asian-associated ancestry cluster than the approximately 700-donor mean. The classifier was reported to diagnose cytomegalovirus status with high specificity and sensitivity in both the original and validation cohorts. The study listed approximately 160 TCR beta chains as associated with cytomegalovirus. A later analysis found that TCR association rates varied across HLA loci, with DRB1 alleles showing the most associated TCRs and HLA-C alleles the fewest. Several of the top co-occurrence clusters appeared to be linked to parvovirus B19, influenza, CMV and Epstein-Barr virus, according to a later analysis. Because HLA typing was missing for some donors at each locus, association tests included only the typed subset. A further reported finding was that TCR beta sequences accurately predicted the HLA-A and HLA-B alleles for most subjects in the first cohort. In a later analysis, HLA-associated TCR beta chains showed more clonal expansion and lower generation probabilities than non-associated chains that were equally common. Linkage disequilibrium might explain the correlated functional status among segregating V segments, but an unknown experimental factor could not be excluded. A cluster of highly shared sequence variants was judged likely to represent a technical artifact of the sequencing pipeline. An association between a missense DCLRE1C variant and V-gene and J-gene trimming of TCR beta chains was found in a later genetic analysis and replicated in an independent cohort. Across donors, most TCR sequences were observed very rarely, whereas some public TCRs were present in many individuals. The authors suggested that the approach could potentially be extended to other disease states and immunological phenotypes. Assigning TCR associations to individual alleles was difficult when HLA alleles, especially DR and DQ, strongly co-occurred. In vitro tests confirmed that a few of the cytomegalovirus-associated TCR beta chains recognize cytomegalovirus antigens. An earlier analysis of some 590 of the donors showed that most TCR beta V segments appeared in productive rearrangements either about 90% or about 30% of the time, which broadly matched IMGT annotations. In this cohort, only TCR beta chains were sequenced, and detectable features were limited by the absence of alpha or paired-chain data. Roughly uniform sequencing depth across donors was assumed in presence/absence analyses, although this assumption may not hold.

Library preparation employed the immunoSEQ multiplex PCR assay. For the multiplex PCR, a mixture combining 60 forward primers for TCR Vbeta segments and 13 reverse primers for TCR Jbeta segments was used. The CDR3 region of rearranged TCR beta genes was amplified from genomic DNA with a multiplex PCR assay. Amplified TCR beta libraries were sequenced as 87-base-pair reads on the Illumina HiSeq System. As for how the authors treated the data: A later analysis tallied around 87 million unique TCR beta chains across the 666 repertoires, and 10 million to 11 million of those chains were shared by two or more donors. Raw reads were error-corrected and collapsed into unique sequences by a nearest-neighbor algorithm in which closely related sequences were merged to remove PCR and sequencing errors. CDR3 sequences were aligned to IMGT reference sequences to assign V, D and J gene segments. For a sequence to be retained, a match of at least six nucleotides was required to both a V gene segment and a J gene segment. Rearrangements were classified as productive when the CDR3 lacked stop codons and remained in frame with V and J, and all other rearrangements were classified as non-productive. CDR3 was defined by IMGT convention, running from the second conserved V-encoded cysteine to the conserved J-encoded phenylalanine. The earlier analysis of roughly 590 of the donors excluded any sequence lacking an unambiguous match to a single V gene segment. In an earlier analysis of some 590 of the donors, a V segment was called functional when productive rearrangements were above 56.7%, and segregating when the standard deviation between donors exceeded 5%. A statistical classification framework was built for diagnosing cytomegalovirus status from the catalog of TCR beta chain sequences. V and J gene assignment, in a later analysis, came from comparing TCR nucleotide sequences with IMGT/GENE-DB human TR gene sequences. The TCRdist pipeline was used in a later analysis to assign CDR3 sequences and most-parsimonious VDJ recombination scenarios. In a later analysis, each TCR beta chain was defined by its CDR3 amino acid sequence together with its V-gene family, and reads without a unique V-gene family were excluded. In a later analysis, some 600 highly shared, low-generation-probability nucleotide sequences were removed to address suspected cross-contamination and a sequencing artifact. For each public chain, a later analysis derived a clonal expansion index from normalized ranks of inferred template counts within each repertoire. Generation probabilities in a later analysis came from a VDJ recombination model fitted to out-of-frame rearrangements, and those results were checked against IGoR. In a later analysis, TCR-TCR, TCR-HLA and TCR-CMV co-occurrence was scored with hypergeometric tests, and a repertoire-size bias correction was applied to TCR pairs. In a later analysis, false discovery rates were estimated by permuting HLA or CMV assignments 20 times. In a later analysis, co-occurring TCRs were grouped using DBSCAN, and TCRdist sequence similarity was added for clustering within HLA-allele-positive subsets. Co-occurrence clustering excluded repertoires with fewer than 30,000 or more than 120,000 public chains, plus five with anomalous nucleotide sharing. The table comes from immuneACCESS by way of TCRdb, which keeps in-frame sequences with V and J called. Part of the clones is missing from these tables; in studies checked, under half for an unresolved V gene and the rest for unknown reasons. V and J calls and clone size are given by that table; D and trimming were obtained from the DNA. Counted in this sample were about 180,000 clones; around 80% of them appeared once. The ten largest account for around 5.7% of the sample.

Remarks on this clone: Its antigen has not been determined. No base qualities exist here, and no much larger clone lies one base off it.

CDR3 length: 15 amino acids, cysteine to phenylalanine. Only the CDR3 DNA is retained, 45 bases long and in frame from the first base. A distance of 11 bases separates the germline ends of V and J, which lose 0 bases and 5 bases respectively. In the germline V gene, CDR1 corresponds to SGHTA and CDR2 to FQGNSA. The cohort consisted of 650 to 700 healthy bone marrow donors. All cohort members were sampled while nominally healthy, although unrecorded immune exposures were likely present. The donor tested CMV seronegative, placing the donor among the 300 to 450 seronegative members of the cohort. Each donor provided a peripheral blood sample, and peripheral blood mononuclear cells were used for TCR beta sequencing. Genomic DNA extraction from the blood cell samples was performed with the Qiagen DNeasy Blood Extraction Kit.

The specimen was PBMCs. The rearranged chain carries TRBV7-2 and TRBJ1-5, with TRBD1 as a weak D call on 6 bases. This receptor was taken from a man aged 40-55 years in good health and CMV-seronegative. The DNA reads TGTGCCAGCAGCTTAGCGGGGGCAGGGCATCAGCCCCAGCATTTT. It encodes CASSLAGAGHQPQHF.